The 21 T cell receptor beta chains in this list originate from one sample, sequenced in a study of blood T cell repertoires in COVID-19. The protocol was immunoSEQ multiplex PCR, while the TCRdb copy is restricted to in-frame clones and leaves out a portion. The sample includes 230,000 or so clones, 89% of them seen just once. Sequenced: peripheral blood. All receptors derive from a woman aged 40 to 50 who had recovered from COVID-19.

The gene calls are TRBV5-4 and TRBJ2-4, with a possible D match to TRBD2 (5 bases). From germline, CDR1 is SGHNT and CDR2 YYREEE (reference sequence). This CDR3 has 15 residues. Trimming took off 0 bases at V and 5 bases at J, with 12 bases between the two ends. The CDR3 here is CASSLAAARENIQYF. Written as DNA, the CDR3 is TGTGCCAGCAGCTTGGCGGCCGCGAGGGAAAACATTCAGTACTTC.

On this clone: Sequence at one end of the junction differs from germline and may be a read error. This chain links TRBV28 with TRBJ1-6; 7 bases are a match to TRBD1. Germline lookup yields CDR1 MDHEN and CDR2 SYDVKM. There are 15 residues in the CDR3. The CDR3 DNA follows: TGTGCCAGCAGTCATCCGGGACAGATATATTCATCCCTCCACTTT. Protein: CASSHPGQIYSSLHF.

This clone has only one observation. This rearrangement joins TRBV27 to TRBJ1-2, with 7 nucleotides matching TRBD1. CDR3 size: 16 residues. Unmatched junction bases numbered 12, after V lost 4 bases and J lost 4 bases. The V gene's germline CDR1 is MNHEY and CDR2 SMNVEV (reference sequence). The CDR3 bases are TGTGCCAGCAGTTCCATTACAGGGGAGGTAGGCTATGGCTACACCTTC. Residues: CASSSITGEVGYGYTF.

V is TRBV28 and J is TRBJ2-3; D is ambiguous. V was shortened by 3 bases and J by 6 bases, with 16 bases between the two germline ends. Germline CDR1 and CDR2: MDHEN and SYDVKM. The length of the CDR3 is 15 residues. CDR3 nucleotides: TGTGCCAGCAGTTTTGAGGCTAGTTTGTTGGATACGCAGTATTTT. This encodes CASSFEASLLDTQYF.

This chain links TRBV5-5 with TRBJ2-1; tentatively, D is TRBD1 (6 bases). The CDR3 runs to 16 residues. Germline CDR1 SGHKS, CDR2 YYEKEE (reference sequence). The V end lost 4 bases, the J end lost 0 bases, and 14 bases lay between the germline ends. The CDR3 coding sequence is TGTGCCAGCAGCGTCTCAGGGGACACCTCCTACAATGAGCAGTTCTTC. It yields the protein CASSVSGDTSYNEQFF.

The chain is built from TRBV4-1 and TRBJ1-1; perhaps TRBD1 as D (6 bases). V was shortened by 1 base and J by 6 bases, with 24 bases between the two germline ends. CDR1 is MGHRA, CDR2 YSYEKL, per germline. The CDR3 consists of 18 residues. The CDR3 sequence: CASSQVSPGGITGSEAFF. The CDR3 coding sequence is TGCGCCAGCAGCCAAGTATCCCCTGGGGGAATAACAGGGTCTGAAGCTTTCTTT.

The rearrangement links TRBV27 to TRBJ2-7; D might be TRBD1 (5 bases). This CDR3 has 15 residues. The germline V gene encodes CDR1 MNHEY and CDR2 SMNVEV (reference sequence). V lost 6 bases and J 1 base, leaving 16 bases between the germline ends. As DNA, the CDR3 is TGTGCCAGCAGACCGATGACAGCACGATCCTACGAGCAGTACTTC. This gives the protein CASRPMTARSYEQYF.

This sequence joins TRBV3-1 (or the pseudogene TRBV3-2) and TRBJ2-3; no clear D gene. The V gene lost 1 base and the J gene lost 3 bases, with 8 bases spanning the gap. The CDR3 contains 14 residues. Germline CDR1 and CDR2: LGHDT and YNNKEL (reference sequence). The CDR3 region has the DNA TGTGCCAGCAGCCAAGGACGCGGAACAGATACGCAGTATTTT. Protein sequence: CASSQGRGTDTQYF.

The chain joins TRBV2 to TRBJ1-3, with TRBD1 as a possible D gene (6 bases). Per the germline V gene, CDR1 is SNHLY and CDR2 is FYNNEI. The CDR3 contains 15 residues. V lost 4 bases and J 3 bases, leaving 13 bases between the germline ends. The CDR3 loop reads CASSAEGVYGNTIYF. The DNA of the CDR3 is TGTGCCAGCAGTGCTGAGGGGGTTTATGGAAACACCATATATTTT. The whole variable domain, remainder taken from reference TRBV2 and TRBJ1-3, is EPEVTQTPSHQVTQMGQEVILRCVPISNHLYFYWYRQILGQKVEFLVSFYNNEISEKSEIFDDQFSVERPDGSNFTLKIRSTKLEDSAMYFCASSAEGVYGNTIYFGEGSWLTVV.

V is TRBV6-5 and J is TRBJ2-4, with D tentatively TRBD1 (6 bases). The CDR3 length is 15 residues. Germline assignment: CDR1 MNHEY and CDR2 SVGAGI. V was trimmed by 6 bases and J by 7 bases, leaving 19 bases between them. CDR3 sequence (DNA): TGTGCCAGCAGAGACGCCAGGGGCGTAGGGAACATTCAGTACTTC. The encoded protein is CASRDARGVGNIQYF.

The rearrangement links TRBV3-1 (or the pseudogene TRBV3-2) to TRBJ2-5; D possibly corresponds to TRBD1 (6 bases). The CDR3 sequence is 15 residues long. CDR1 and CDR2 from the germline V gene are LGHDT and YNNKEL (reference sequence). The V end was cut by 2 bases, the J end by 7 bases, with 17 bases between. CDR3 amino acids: CASSQRGSGVGTQYF. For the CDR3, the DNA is TGTGCCAGCAGCCAACGGGGTTCAGGGGTGGGGACCCAGTACTTC.

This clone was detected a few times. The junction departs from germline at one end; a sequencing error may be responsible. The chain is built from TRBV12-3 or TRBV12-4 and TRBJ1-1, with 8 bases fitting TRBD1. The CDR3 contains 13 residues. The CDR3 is CASSLEDRAEAFF. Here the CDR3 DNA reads TGTGCCAGCAGTTTAGAGGACAGGGCTGAGGCTTTCTTT.

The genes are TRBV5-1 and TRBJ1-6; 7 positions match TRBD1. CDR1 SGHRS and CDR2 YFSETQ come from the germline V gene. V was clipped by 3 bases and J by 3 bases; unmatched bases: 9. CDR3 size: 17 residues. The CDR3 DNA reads TGCGCCAGCAGCTGGCACTTACGGGACAGCTATAATTCACCCCTCCACTTT. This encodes CASSWHLRDSYNSPLHF.

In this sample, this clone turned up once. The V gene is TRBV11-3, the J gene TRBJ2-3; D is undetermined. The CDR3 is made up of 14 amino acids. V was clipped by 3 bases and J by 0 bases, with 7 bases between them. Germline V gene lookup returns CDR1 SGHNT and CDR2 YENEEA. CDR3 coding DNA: TGTGCCAGCAGCTTCAGGCTGAGCACAGATACGCAGTATTTT. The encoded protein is CASSFRLSTDTQYF.

CDR3 residues: CARDRGNTEAFF. The CDR3 DNA is TGTGCCCGAGACAGGGGGAACACTGAAGCTTTCTTT. This chain uses TRBV30 with TRBJ1-1; 8 bases are a match to TRBD1. The J segment lost 1 base and the V segment lost 8 bases, leaving 3 bases of the junction unmatched. From germline, CDR1 is GTSNPN and CDR2 SVGIG (reference sequence). This CDR3 spans 12 amino acids. The full variable domain, in which reference TRBV30 and TRBJ1-1 provide the parts outside the CDR3, is SQTIHQWPATLVQPVGSPLSLECTVEGTSNPNLYWYRQAAGRGLQLLFYSVGIGQISSEVPQNLSASRPQDRQFILSSKKLLLSDSGFYLCARDRGNTEAFFGQGTRLTVV.

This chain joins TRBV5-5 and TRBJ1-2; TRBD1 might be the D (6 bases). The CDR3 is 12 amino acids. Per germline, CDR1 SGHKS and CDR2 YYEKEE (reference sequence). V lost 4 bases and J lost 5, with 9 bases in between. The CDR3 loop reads CASSVDRYGYTF. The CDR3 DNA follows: TGTGCCAGCAGCGTGGACAGATATGGCTACACCTTC. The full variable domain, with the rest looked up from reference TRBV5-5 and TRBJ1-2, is DAGVTQSPTHLIKTRGQQVTLRCSPISGHKSVSWYQQVLGQGPQFIFQYYEKEERGRGNFPDRFSARQFPNYSSELNVNALLLGDSALYLCASSVDRYGYTFGSGTRLTVV.

The CDR3 loop reads CASSPTSGSSYNEQFF. In DNA form, the CDR3 reads TGTGCCAGCAGCCCAACTAGCGGGAGCTCCTACAATGAGCAGTTCTTC. The chain combines TRBV9 with TRBJ2-1; 11 bases agree with TRBD2. The ends lost 4 bases at V and 0 bases at J; junction bases unmatched: 3. The CDR3 length is 16 residues. CDR1 SGDLS and CDR2 YYNGEE come from the germline V gene.

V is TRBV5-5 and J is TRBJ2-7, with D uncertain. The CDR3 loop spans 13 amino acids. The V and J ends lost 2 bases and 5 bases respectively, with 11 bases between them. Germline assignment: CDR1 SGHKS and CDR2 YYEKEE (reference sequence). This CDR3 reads CASSFLGVDEQYF. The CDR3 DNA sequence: TGTGCCAGCAGCTTTCTGGGCGTGGACGAGCAGTACTTC.

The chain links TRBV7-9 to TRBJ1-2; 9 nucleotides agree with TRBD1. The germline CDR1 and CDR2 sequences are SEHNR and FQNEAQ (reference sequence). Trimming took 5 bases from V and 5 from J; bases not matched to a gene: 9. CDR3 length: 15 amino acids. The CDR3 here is CASSAPLGQGYGYTF. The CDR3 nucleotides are TGTGCCAGCAGCGCTCCCCTTGGACAGGGGTATGGCTACACCTTC. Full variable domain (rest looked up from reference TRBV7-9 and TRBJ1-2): DTGVSQNPRHKITKRGQNVTFRCDPISEHNRLYWYRQTLGQGPEFLTYFQNEAQLEKSRLLSDRFSAERPKGSFSTLEIQRTEQGDSAMYLCASSAPLGQGYGYTFGSGTRLTVV.

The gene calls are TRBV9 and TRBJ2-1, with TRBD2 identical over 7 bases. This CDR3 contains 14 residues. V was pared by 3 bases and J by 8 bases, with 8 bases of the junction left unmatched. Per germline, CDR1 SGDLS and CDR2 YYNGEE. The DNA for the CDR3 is TGTGCCAGCAGCGGAGAAGCGGGAATGGATGAGCAGTTCTTC. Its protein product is CASSGEAGMDEQFF.

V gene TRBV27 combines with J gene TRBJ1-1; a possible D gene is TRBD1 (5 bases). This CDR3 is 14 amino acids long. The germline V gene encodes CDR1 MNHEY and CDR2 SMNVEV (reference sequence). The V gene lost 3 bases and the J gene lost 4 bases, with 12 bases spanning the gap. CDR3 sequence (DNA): TGTGCCAGCAGTTTTGGGTCGGGGGGCACTGAAGCTTTCTTT. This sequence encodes CASSFGSGGTEAFF.